These 4 T cell receptor beta chains originate from one sample sequenced in a study of blood T cell repertoires in COVID-19. Only in-frame clones appear in the TCRdb table, and some are missing; sequencing was by immunoSEQ multiplex PCR. In the table there are around 42,000 clones, around 85% of which are singletons. Source material: peripheral blood. These receptors originate from a human donor in a cohort sampled during active COVID-19.

V gene TRBV6-5 combines with J gene TRBJ1-1; no definite D call. Trimming stripped 7 bases from V and 1 base from J, with 4 bases between. The CDR3 totals 11 residues. Germline V gene lookup returns CDR1 MNHEY and CDR2 SVGAGI. The CDR3 bases are TGTGCCAGCACAGAGAACACTGAAGCTTTCTTT. Its protein is CASTENTEAFF.

This rearrangement joins TRBV3-1 (or the pseudogene TRBV3-2) to TRBJ1-1; tentatively, D is TRBD1 (5 bases). Germline V gene lookup returns CDR1 LGHDT and CDR2 YNNKEL (reference sequence). The CDR3 runs to 12 residues. Deletions cut 4 bases from V and 7 bases from J, with 10 bases between. The CDR3 DNA sequence: TGTGCCAGCAGCCGGCCCGACAGTGAAGCTTTCTTT. It yields the protein CASSRPDSEAFF.

This rearrangement joins TRBV19 to TRBJ1-2; D is ambiguous. The CDR3 is 13 amino acids. The V end was cut by 5 bases, the J end by 4 bases, with 11 bases between. Germline loops: CDR1 LNHDA, CDR2 SQIVND (reference sequence). The CDR3 here is CASSLGEAYGYTF. The CDR3 DNA is TGTGCCAGTAGTCTCGGGGAGGCCTATGGCTACACCTTC.

This chain connects TRBV7-2 to TRBJ1-4; TRBD1 might be the D (6 bases). The CDR3 is 17 amino acids. V lost 5 bases and J 2 bases, leaving 18 bases between the germline ends. In germline, CDR1 is SGHTA, CDR2 FQGNSA. CDR3 region: CASSRSFTGSTNEKLFF. In nucleotides, the CDR3 is TGTGCCAGCAGCCGCTCCTTTACAGGGTCCACTAATGAAAAACTGTTTTTT.